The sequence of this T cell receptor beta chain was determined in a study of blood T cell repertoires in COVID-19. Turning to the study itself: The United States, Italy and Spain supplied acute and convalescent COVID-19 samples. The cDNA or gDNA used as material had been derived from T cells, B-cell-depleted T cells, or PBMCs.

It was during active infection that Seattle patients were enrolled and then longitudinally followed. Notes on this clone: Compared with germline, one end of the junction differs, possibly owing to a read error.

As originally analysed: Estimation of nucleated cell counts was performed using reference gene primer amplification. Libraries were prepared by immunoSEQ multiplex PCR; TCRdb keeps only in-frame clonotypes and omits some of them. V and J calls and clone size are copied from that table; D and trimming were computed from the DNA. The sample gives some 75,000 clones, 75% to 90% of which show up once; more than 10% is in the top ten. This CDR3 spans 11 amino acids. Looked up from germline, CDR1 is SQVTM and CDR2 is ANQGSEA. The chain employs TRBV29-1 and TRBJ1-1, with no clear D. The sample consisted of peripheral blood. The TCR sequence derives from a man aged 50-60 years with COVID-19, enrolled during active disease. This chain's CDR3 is CSVRERTEALF. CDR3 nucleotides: TGCAGCGTGCGAGAACGCACTGAAGCTCTCTTT.